This T cell receptor beta chain was sequenced in a study of beta chain features in type 1 diabetes. Study at large: Examination spanned 100 million to 120 million sorted cells from all samples.

Of the isolated RNA, all was reverse transcribed, and so the sequenced material was expressed TCRB transcripts. Profiled with immunoSEQ multiplex PCR; TCRdb holds only in-frame clones, not every one. The sample has 300,000 to 400,000 clones; around a tenth are singletons. Study-wide findings and caveats: In all four CD4+ subsets, TCRB CDR3 length was significantly, moderately reduced in type 1 diabetes.

This clone was seen repeatedly, ten times or more. Its target is not known. Germline values: CDR1 SGHTA, CDR2 FQGTGA. Trimming took 5 bases from V and 3 from J, leaving 14 bases between them. The CDR3 is 15 residues long. Sequences were obtained from central memory CD4+ T cells from blood. The J gene is TRBJ2-1, the V gene TRBV7-3, with TRBD2 as a possible D gene (7 bases). The receptor's source is a man aged 25-45 years with type 1 diabetes. For the CDR3, the DNA is TGTGCCAGCAGCCCGGGGGGCCTAGTCTACAATGAGCAGTTCTTC. This gives the protein CASSPGGLVYNEQFF.